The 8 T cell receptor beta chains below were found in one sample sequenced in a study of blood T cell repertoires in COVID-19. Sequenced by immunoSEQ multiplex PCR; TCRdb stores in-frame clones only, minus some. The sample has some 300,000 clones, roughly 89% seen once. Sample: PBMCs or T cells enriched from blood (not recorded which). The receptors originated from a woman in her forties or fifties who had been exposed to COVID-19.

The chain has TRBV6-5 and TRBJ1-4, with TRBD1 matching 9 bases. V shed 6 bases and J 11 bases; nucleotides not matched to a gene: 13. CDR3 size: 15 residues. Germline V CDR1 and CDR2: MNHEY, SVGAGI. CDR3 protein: CASSQRGRQGGKLFF. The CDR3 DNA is TGTGCCAGCAGCCAACGGGGGCGACAGGGGGGTAAACTGTTTTTT.

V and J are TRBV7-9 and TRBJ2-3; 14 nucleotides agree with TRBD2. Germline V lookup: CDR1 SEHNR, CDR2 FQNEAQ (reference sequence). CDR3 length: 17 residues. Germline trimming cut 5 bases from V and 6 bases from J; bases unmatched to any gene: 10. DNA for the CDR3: TGTGCCAGCAGCCGACGAGGGACTAGCGGGGGAACGGATACGCAGTATTTT. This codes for CASSRRGTSGGTDTQYF.

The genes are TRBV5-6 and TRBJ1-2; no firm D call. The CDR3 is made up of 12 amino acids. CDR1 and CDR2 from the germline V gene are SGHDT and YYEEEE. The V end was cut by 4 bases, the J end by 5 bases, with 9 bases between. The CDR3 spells CASSVSNYGYTF. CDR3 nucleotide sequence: TGTGCCAGCAGCGTGAGCAATTATGGCTACACCTTC.

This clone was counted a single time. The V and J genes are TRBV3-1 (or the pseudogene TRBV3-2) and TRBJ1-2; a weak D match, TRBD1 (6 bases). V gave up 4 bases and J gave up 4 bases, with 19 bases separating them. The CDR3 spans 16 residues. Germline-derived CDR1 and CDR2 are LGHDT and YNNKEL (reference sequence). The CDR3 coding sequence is TGTGCCAGCAGCCCAGACCTTAAAGACAGGAGCTATGGCTACACCTTC. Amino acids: CASSPDLKDRSYGYTF.

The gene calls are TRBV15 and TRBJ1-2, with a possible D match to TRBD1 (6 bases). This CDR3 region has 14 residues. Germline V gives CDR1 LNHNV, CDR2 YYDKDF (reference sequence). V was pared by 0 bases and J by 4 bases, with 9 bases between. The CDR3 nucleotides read TGTGCCACCAGCAGAGATCGGACAGCCTATGGCTACACCTTC. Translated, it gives CATSRDRTAYGYTF.

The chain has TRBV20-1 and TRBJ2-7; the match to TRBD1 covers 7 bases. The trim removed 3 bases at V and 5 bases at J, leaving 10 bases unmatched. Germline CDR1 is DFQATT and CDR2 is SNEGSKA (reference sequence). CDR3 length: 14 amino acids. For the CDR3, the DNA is TGCAGTGCTAGTCGCAGTACAGGGGTCCACGAGCAGTACTTC. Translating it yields CSASRSTGVHEQYF.

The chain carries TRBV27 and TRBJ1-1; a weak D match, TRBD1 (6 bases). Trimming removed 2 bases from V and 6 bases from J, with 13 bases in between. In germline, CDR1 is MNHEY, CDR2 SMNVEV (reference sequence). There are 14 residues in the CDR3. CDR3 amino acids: CASSLNRVQAEAFF. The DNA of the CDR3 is TGTGCCAGCAGTTTAAACAGGGTGCAGGCTGAAGCTTTCTTT.

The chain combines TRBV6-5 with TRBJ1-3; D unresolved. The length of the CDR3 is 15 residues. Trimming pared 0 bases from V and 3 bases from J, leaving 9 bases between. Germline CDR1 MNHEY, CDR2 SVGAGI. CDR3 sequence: CASSYSSRFGNTIYF. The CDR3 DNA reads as TGTGCCAGCAGTTACTCGAGCAGGTTTGGAAACACCATATATTTT.